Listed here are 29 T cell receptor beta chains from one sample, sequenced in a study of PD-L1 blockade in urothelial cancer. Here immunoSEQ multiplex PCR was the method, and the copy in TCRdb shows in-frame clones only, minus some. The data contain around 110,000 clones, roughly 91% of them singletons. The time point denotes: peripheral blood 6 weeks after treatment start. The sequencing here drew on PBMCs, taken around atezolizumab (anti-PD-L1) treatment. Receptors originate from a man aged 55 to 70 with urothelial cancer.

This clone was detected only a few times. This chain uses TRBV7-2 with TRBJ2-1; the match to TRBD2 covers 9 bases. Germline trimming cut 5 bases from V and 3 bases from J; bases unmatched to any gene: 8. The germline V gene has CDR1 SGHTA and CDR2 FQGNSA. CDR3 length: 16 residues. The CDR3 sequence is CASSPPRGGNYNEQFF. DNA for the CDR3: TGTGCCAGCAGCCCACCGCGGGGGGGCAACTACAATGAGCAGTTCTTC.

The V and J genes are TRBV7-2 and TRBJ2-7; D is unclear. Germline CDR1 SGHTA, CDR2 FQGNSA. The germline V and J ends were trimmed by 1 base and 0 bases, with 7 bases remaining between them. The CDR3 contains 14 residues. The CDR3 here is CASSLVHTSYEQYF. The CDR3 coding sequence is TGTGCCAGCAGCTTAGTTCACACCTCCTACGAGCAGTACTTC.

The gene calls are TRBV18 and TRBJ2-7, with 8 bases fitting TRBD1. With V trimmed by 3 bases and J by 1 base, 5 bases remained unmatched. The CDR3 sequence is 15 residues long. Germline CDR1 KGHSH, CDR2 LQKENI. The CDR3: CASSPIGQGSYEQYF. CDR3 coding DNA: TGTGCCAGCTCACCGATAGGACAGGGTTCCTACGAGCAGTACTTC.

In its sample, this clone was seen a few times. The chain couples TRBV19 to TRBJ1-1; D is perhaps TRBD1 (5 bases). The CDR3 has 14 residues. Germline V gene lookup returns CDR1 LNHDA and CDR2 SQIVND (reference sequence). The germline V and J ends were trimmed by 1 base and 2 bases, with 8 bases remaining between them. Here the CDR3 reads CASSIGQGNTEAFF. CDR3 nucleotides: TGTGCCAGTAGTATAGGTCAGGGAAACACTGAAGCTTTCTTT.

CDR3 DNA: TGTGCCAGCAGCCGCGACTACCAATCCGAAGCTTTCTTT. This gives the protein CASSRDYQSEAFF. The chain joins TRBV11-2 to TRBJ1-1; D is uncertain. The length of the CDR3 is 13 residues. CDR1 is SGHAT, CDR2 FQNNGV, per germline. Trimming pared 5 bases from V and 8 bases from J, leaving 15 bases between.

The CDR3: CASSPRQATGELFF. CDR3 coding DNA: TGTGCCAGCTCACCCCGGCAGGCCACCGGGGAGCTGTTTTTT. The rearrangement links TRBV18 to TRBJ2-2; D ambiguous. The V gene's germline CDR1 is KGHSH and CDR2 LQKENI. Between the trimmed V and J ends, which lost 3 bases and 4 bases, there was a span of 9 bases. CDR3 length equals 14 residues.

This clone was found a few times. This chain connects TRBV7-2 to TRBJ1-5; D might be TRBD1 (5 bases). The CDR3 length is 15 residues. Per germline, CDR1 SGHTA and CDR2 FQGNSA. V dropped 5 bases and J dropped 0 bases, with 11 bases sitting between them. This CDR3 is CASSPGLYSNQPQHF. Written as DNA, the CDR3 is TGTGCCAGCAGCCCGGGACTTTATAGCAATCAGCCCCAGCATTTT.

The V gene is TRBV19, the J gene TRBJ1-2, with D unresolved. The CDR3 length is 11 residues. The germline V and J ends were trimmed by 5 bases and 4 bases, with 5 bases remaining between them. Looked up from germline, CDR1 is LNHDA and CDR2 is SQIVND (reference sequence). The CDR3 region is CASSQAYGYTF. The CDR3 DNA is TGTGCCAGTAGTCAGGCCTATGGCTACACCTTC. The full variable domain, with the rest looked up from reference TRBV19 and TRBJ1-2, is DGGITQSPKYLFRKEGQNVTLSCEQNLNHDAMYWYRQDPGQGLRLIYYSQIVNDFQKGDIAEGYSVSREKKESFPLTVTSAQKNPTAFYLCASSQAYGYTFGSGTRLTVV.

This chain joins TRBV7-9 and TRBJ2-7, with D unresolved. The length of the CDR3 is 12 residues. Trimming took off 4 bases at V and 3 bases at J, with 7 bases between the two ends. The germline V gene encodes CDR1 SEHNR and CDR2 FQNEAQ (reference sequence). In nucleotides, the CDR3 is TGTGCCAGCAGCTATGAGCTCTACGAGCAGTACTTC. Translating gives CASSYELYEQYF.

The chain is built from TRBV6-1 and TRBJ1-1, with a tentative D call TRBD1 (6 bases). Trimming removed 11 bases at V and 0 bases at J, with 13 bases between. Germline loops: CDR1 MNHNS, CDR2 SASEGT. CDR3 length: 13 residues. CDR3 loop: CALHQGLNTEAFF. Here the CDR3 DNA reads TGTGCCCTCCATCAGGGGTTGAACACTGAAGCTTTCTTT.

CDR3 residues: CASSSGTSGTYEQYF. CDR3 nucleotide sequence: TGCGCCAGCAGCTCCGGGACTAGCGGTACCTACGAGCAGTACTTC. V is TRBV5-1 and J is TRBJ2-7, with 11 bases aligning to TRBD2. V dropped 3 bases and J dropped 2; count of bases not matched to a gene: 4. The CDR3 is 15 amino acids. The V gene's germline CDR1 is SGHRS and CDR2 YFSETQ. The full variable domain, rest sourced from reference TRBV5-1 and TRBJ2-7, is KAGVTQTPRYLIKTRGQQVTLSCSPISGHRSVSWYQQTPGQGLQFLFEYFSETQRNKGNFPGRFSGRQFSNSRSEMNVSTLELGDSALYLCASSSGTSGTYEQYFGPGTRLTVT.

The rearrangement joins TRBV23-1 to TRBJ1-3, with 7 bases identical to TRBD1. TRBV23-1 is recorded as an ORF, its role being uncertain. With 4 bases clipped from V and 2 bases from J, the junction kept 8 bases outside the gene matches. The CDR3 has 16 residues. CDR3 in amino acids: CASSPLSTGTGNTIYF. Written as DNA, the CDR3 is TGCGCCAGCAGTCCTCTGTCGACAGGGACTGGAAACACCATATATTTT.

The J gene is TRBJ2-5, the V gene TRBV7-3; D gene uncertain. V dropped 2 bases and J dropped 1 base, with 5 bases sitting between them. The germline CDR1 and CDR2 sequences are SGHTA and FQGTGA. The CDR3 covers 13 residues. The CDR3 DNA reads TGTGCCAGCAGCTTAGGGCTCCAAGAGACCCAGTACTTC. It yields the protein CASSLGLQETQYF.

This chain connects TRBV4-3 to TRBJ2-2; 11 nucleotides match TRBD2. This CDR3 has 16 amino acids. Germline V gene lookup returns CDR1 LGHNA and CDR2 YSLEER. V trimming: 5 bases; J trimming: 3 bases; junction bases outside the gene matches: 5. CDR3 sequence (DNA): TGCGCCAGCAGCACCGGGACTAGCGGTTACACCGGGGAGCTGTTTTTT. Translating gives CASSTGTSGYTGELFF.

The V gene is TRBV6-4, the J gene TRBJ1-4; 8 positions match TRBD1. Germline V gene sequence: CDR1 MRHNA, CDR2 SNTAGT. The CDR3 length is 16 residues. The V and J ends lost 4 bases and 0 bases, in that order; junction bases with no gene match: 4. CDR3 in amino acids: CASSGTGPTTNEKLFF. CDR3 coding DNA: TGTGCCAGCAGTGGGACAGGGCCTACAACTAATGAAAAACTGTTTTTT.

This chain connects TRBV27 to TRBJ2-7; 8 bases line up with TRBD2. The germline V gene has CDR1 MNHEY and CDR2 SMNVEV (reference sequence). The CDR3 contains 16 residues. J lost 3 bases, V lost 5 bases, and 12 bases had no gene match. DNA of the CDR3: TGTGCCAGCAGTGTCTCGACTAGCGCTTCCTACTACGAGCAGTACTTC. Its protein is CASSVSTSASYYEQYF.

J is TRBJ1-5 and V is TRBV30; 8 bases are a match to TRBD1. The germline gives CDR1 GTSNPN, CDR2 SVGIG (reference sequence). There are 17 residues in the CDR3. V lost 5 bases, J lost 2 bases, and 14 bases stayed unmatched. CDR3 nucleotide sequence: TGTGCCTGGGGAGGACAGGGTGGGGGATTGGGCAATCAGCCCCAGCATTTT. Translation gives CAWGGQGGGLGNQPQHF.

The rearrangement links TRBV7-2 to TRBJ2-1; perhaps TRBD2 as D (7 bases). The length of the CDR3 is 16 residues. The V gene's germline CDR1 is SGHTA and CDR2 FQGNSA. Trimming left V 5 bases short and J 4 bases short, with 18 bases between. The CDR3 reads CASSLMGASGYNEQFF. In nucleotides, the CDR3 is TGTGCCAGCAGCCTCATGGGGGCTAGCGGTTACAATGAGCAGTTCTTC.

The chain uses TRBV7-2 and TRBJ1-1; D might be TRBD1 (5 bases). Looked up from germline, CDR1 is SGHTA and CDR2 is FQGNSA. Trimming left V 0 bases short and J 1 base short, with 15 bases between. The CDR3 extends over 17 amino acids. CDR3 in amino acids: CASSLAGLPRGNTEAFF. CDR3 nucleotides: TGTGCCAGCAGCTTAGCAGGGTTACCTAGGGGGAACACTGAAGCTTTCTTT.

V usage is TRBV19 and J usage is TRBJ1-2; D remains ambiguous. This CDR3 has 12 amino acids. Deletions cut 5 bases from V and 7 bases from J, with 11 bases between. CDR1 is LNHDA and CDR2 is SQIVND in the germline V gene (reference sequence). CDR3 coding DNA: TGTGCCAGTAGTGAACAGATAAGTGGCTACACCTTC. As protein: CASSEQISGYTF.

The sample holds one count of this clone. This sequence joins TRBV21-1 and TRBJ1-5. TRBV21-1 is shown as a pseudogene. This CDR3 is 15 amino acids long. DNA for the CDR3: TGTGCCAGCAGACGCGGGGACGCAAGCAATCAGCCCCAGCATTTT. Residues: CASRRGDASNQPQHF.

CDR3 DNA sequence: TGTGCCTGGGGGAGGGCCCAAAGCCTAGCGGGAGATACAGATACGCAGTATTTT. Its protein is CAWGRAQSLAGDTDTQYF. The chain joins TRBV30 to TRBJ2-3; 10 positions match TRBD2. There are 18 residues in the CDR3. The germline gives CDR1 GTSNPN, CDR2 SVGIG (reference sequence). V lost 5 bases, J lost 3 bases, and 17 bases stayed unmatched.

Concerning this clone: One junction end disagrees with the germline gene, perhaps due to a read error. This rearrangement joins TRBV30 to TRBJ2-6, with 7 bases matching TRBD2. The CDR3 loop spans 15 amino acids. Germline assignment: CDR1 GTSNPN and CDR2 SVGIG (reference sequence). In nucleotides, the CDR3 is TGTGCCGGGAGGGGAGGAAGCTCTGGGGCCAACGTCCTGACTTTC. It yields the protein CAGRGGSSGANVLTF.

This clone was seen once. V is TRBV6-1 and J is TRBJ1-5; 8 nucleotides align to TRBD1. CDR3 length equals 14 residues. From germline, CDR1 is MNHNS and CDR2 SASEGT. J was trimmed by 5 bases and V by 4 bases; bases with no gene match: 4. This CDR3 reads CASSVTGADQPQHF. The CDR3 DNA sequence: TGTGCCAGCAGTGTGACAGGGGCAGATCAGCCCCAGCATTTT.

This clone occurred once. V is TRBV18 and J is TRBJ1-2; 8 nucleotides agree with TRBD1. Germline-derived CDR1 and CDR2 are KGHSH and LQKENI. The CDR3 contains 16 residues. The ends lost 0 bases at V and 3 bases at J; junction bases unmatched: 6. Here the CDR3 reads CASSPPGAGGDYGYTF. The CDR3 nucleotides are TGTGCCAGCTCACCACCGGGGGCAGGGGGCGACTATGGCTACACCTTC. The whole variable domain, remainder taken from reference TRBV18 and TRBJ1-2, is NAGVMQNPRHLVRRRGQEARLRCSPMKGHSHVYWYRQLPEEGLKFMVYLQKENIIDESGMPKERFSAEFPKEGPSILRIQQVVRGDSAAYFCASSPPGAGGDYGYTFGSGTRLTVV.

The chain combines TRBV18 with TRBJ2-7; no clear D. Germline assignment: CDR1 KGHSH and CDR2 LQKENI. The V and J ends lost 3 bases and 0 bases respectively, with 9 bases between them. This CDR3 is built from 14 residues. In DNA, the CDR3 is TGTGCCAGCTCACCCCAGGATCGCTCCTACGAGCAGTACTTC. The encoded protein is CASSPQDRSYEQYF.

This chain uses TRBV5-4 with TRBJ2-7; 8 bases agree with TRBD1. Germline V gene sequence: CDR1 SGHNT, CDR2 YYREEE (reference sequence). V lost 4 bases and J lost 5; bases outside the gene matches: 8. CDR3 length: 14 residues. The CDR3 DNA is TGTGCCAGCAGCCTCGAGCAGGGGGCCCACGAGCAGTACTTC. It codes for CASSLEQGAHEQYF.

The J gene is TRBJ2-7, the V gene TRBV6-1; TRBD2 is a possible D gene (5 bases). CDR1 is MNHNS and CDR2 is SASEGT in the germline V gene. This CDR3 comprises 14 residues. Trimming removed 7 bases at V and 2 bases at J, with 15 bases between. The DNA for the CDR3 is TGTGCCAGCATCATCTCTTTCGGGACCTACGAGCAGTACTTC. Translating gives CASIISFGTYEQYF.

The CDR3 nucleotides are TGTGCCAGTAGTATATGGCAGGCTGGCGAGCAGTACTTC. Protein product: CASSIWQAGEQYF. V gene TRBV19 combines with J gene TRBJ2-7; no definite D call. The CDR3 is 13 amino acids. CDR1 is LNHDA and CDR2 is SQIVND in the germline V gene (reference sequence). Trimming pared 2 bases from V and 6 bases from J, leaving 11 bases between.